The clone carrying this TCR beta chain was recorded a few times. Antigen specificity is unknown. From germline, CDR1 is SGHDN and CDR2 FVKESK. The CDR3 is made up of 16 amino acids. With 5 bases clipped from V and 5 bases from J, the junction kept 13 bases outside the gene matches. This specimen comes from a study of naive and memory T cell subsets. Study observations and caveats: Especially in CD8 cells, naive repertoires contained a few larger clonotypes, possibly CD45RA-re-expressing memory cells.

Two oligonucleotides, mixed equimolar, formed the beta constant-region primer covering TRBC1 and TRBC2. Ligated cDNA was amplified by four rounds of PCR with nested alpha and beta constant-region primers and SP2. MiXCR, run by TCRdb on the UMI-ligation and nested PCR reads, gives a single entry per CDR3 protein. The profile shows 120,000 to 150,000 distinct CDR3 sequences, 15% to 25% of them singletons. The sequenced sample consisted of naive CD8+ T cells from blood. The receptor comes from a human donor in good health. This chain connects TRBV14 to TRBJ2-7; 9 nucleotides align to TRBD1. CDR3 bases: TGTGCCAGCAGCTCGCTAGGGGGACAGGGTACGCACGAGCAGTACTTC. Translated, it gives CASSSLGGQGTHEQYF. Complete variable domain (other parts from reference TRBV14 and TRBJ2-7): EAGVTQFPSHSVIEKGQTVTLRCDPISGHDNLYWYRRVMGKEIKFLLHFVKESKQDESGMPNNRFLAERTGGTYSTLKVQPAELEDSGVYFCASSSLGGQGTHEQYFGPGTRLTVT.